The 12 T cell receptor beta chains listed next were all sequenced from one sample in a study of cytomegalovirus exposure and HLA in healthy donors (dated by TCRdb to the late 2010s). Libraries were prepared through the immunoSEQ multiplex PCR assay. A mixture of 60 forward primers for TCR Vbeta segments and 13 reverse primers for TCR Jbeta segments was used in the multiplex PCR. TCRdb retrieved this table from immuneACCESS and kept in-frame rearrangements only. Not all clones are present; in checked studies, unresolved V genes account for under half, and no reason is known for the remainder. The table for this sample lists 100,000 to 150,000 clones; approximately 80% of them were counted only once. Roughly 3.5% of the sample rests with the top ten. Sequencing used PBMCs. These receptors were taken from a man aged 35-49 years in good health and CMV-seronegative.

The rearrangement uses TRBV5-8 and TRBJ2-5; 8 nucleotides match TRBD1. Germline trimming cut 10 bases from V and 4 bases from J; bases unmatched to any gene: 9. The CDR3 covers 13 residues. Germline CDR1 is SGHTS and CDR2 is YDEGEE. DNA of the CDR3: TGTGCCGGGGGAAACACAGGGGGAGAGACCCAGTACTTC. The encoded protein is CAGGNTGGETQYF.

This clone has a handful of counts. The rearrangement uses TRBV4-3 and TRBJ2-6; 9 positions match TRBD2. V lost 5 bases and J lost 5; bases outside the gene matches: 10. Germline loops: CDR1 LGHNA, CDR2 YSLEER. This CDR3 is 17 amino acids long. CDR3 nucleotide sequence: TGCGCCAGCAGCTCTTCTAGCGGGGAGGGTCGGGCCAACGTCCTGACTTTC. It translates to CASSSSSGEGRANVLTF.

The V and J genes are TRBV9 and TRBJ2-7, with 7 bases aligning to TRBD1. Germline CDR1 and CDR2: SGDLS and YYNGEE. There are 15 residues in the CDR3. Trimming removed 0 bases from V and 6 bases from J; junction bases left unmatched: 9. CDR3 nucleotides: TGTGCCAGCAGCGTAGGATTAGGGACAGTATTCGAGCAGTACTTC. Translation: CASSVGLGTVFEQYF. Together with reference TRBV9 and TRBJ2-7, the CDR3 gives the full variable domain: DSGVTQTPKHLITATGQRVTLRCSPRSGDLSVYWYQQSLDQGLQFLIQYYNGEERAKGNILERFSAQQFPDLHSELNLSSLELGDSALYFCASSVGLGTVFEQYFGPGTRLTVT.

This clone was recorded only once. The chain is built from TRBV5-1 and TRBJ1-2; 9 bases match TRBD1. Germline CDR1 SGHRS, CDR2 YFSETQ. CDR3 length: 16 residues. Trimming cost V 3 bases and J 5 bases; bases outside gene matches: 11. The CDR3: CASSSVGTGPTYGYTF. DNA for the CDR3: TGCGCCAGCAGCTCCGTGGGGACAGGGCCAACTTATGGCTACACCTTC.

The V call is TRBV11-2, the J call TRBJ1-2, with 7 bases aligning to TRBD1. Germline values: CDR1 SGHAT, CDR2 FQNNGV. Trimming removed 0 bases from V and 6 bases from J; junction bases left unmatched: 10. There are 16 residues in the CDR3. The CDR3 spells CASSLEFWDSPNGYTF. The CDR3 coding sequence is TGTGCCAGCAGCTTAGAATTTTGGGACAGCCCAAATGGCTACACCTTC.

The chain couples TRBV28 to TRBJ2-5; TRBD2 agrees at 10 bases. Germline CDR1 reads MDHEN; CDR2 reads SYDVKM. The CDR3 covers 16 residues. After removal of 2 bases from V and 4 bases from J, the junction contained 7 bases not matched to a gene. DNA for the CDR3: TGTGCCAGCAGTTTACCGGGACTAGCGATCCGAGAGACCCAGTACTTC. It codes for CASSLPGLAIRETQYF.

This sequence joins TRBV18 and TRBJ1-5, with 10 bases aligning to TRBD1. The V gene end was trimmed by 6 bases and the J gene end by 9 bases; junction bases not matched to a gene: 8. This CDR3 has 14 amino acids. The germline V gene encodes CDR1 KGHSH and CDR2 LQKENI. CDR3 residues: CASSAGTGDMPQHF. The CDR3 nucleotides are TGTGCCAGCTCGGCCGGGACAGGGGACATGCCCCAGCATTTT.

The J gene is TRBJ1-6, the V gene TRBV1; the table calls TRBD1, which could not be checked here. TRBV1 is described as a pseudogene. The CDR3 is 19 residues long. The CDR3 DNA reads TGCACCAGCAGCTATCAAGTAATCAGGGGGGCGGTTGCGGATTCACCCCTCCACTTT. Translating it yields CTSSYQVIRGAVADSPLHF.

This chain uses TRBV4-3 with TRBJ2-6; maybe TRBD1 (5 bases). Germline CDR1 LGHNA, CDR2 YSLEER. V was pared by 1 base and J by 0 bases, with 19 bases between. The CDR3 runs to 20 residues. In DNA, the CDR3 is TGCGCCAGCAGCCAAGCGTTTGCAGGGAAAATTCTCTCTGGGGCCAACGTCCTGACTTTC. It specifies CASSQAFAGKILSGANVLTF.

The chain has TRBV19 and TRBJ2-7; TRBD1 matches 11 bases. The germline V gene has CDR1 LNHDA and CDR2 SQIVND (reference sequence). The V and J ends lost 5 bases and 6 bases, in that order; junction bases with no gene match: 3. The CDR3 contains 13 residues. The CDR3 sequence: CASSAGTGGEQYF. The CDR3, as DNA: TGTGCCAGTAGTGCCGGGACAGGGGGCGAGCAGTACTTC.

J is TRBJ2-1 and V is TRBV5-5; 9 positions agree with TRBD2. The germline gives CDR1 SGHKS, CDR2 YYEKEE (reference sequence). The CDR3 has 15 residues. The J segment lost 2 bases and the V segment lost 2 bases, leaving 2 bases of the junction unmatched. The CDR3 loop reads CASSFSGGTYNEQFF. CDR3 DNA sequence: TGTGCCAGCAGCTTTAGCGGGGGCACCTACAATGAGCAGTTCTTC.

This clone was seen just once. The chain links TRBV11-2 to TRBJ1-6; 7 bases are a match to TRBD1. There are 15 residues in the CDR3. J gave up 7 bases and V 6 bases, and 9 bases lay outside the gene matches. Germline V CDR1 and CDR2: SGHAT, FQNNGV. The CDR3: CASRLPGQPNSPLHF. CDR3 sequence (DNA): TGTGCCAGCAGGTTGCCGGGACAGCCAAATTCACCCCTCCACTTT.